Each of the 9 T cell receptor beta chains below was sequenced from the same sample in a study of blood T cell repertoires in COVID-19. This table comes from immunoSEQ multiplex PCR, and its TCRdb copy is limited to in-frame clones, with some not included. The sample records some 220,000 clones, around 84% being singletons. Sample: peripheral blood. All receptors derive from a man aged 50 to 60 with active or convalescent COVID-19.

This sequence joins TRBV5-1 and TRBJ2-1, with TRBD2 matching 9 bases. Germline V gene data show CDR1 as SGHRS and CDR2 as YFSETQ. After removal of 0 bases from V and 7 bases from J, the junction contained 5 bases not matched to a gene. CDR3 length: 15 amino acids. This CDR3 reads CASSLVAGGQNEQFF. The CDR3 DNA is TGCGCCAGCAGCTTGGTGGCGGGAGGGCAAAATGAGCAGTTCTTC.

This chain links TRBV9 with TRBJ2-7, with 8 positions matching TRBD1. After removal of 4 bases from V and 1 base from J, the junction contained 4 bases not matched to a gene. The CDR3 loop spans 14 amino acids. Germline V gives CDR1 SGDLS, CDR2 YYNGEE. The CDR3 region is CASSPRTGSYEQYF. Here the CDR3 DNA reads TGTGCCAGCAGCCCCCGGACAGGGTCCTACGAGCAGTACTTC.

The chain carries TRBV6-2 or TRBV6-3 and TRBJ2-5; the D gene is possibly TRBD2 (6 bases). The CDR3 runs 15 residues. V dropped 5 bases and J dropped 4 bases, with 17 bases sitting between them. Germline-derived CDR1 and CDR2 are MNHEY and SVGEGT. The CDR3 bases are TGTGCCAGCAGTCACATCGGCGGGATAGGAGAGACCCAGTACTTC. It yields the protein CASSHIGGIGETQYF.

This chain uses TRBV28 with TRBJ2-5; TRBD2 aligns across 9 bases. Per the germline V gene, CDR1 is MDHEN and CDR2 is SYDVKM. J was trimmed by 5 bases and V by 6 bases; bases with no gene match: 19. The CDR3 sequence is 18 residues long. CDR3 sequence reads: CASSPQFVIAGAGETQYF. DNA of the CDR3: TGTGCCAGCAGCCCCCAGTTCGTGATAGCGGGAGCAGGGGAGACCCAGTACTTC.

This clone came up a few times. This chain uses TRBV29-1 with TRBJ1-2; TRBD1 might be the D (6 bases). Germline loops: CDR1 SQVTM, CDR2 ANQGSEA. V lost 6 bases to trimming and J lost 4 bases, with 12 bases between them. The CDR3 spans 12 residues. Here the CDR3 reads CSVPGHIYGYTF. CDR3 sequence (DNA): TGCAGCGTACCGGGACACATCTATGGCTACACCTTC. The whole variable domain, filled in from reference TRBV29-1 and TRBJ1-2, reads SAVISQKPSRDICQRGTSLTIQCQVDSQVTMMFWYRQQPGQSLTLIATANQGSEATYESGFVIDKFPISRPNLTFSTLTVSNMSPEDSSIYLCSVPGHIYGYTFGSGTRLTVV.

For the CDR3, the DNA is TGTGCCAGCAGCACCGGGACAGACGACTACGAGCAGTACTTC. Protein product: CASSTGTDDYEQYF. This chain links TRBV6-5 with TRBJ2-7; TRBD1 aligns across 7 bases. After removal of 6 bases from V and 3 bases from J, the junction contained 8 bases not matched to a gene. There are 14 residues in the CDR3. CDR1 and CDR2 from the germline V gene are MNHEY and SVGAGI.

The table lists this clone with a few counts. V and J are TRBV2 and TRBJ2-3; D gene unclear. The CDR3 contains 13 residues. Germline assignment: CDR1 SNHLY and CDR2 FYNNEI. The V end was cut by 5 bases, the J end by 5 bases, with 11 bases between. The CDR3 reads CASSYYLGDTQYF. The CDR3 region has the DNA TGTGCCAGCAGTTACTACCTAGGAGATACGCAGTATTTT.

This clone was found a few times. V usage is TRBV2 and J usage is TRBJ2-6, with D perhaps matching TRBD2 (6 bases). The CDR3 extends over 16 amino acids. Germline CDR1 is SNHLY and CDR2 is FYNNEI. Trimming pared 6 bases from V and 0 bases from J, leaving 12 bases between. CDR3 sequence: CASSAGLYSGANVLTF. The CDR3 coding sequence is TGTGCCAGCAGCGCGGGACTCTACTCTGGGGCCAACGTCCTGACTTTC.

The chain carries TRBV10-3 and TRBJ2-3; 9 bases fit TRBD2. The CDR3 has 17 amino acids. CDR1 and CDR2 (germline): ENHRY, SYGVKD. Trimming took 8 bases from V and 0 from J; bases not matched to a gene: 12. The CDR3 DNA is TGTGCCATCTCCCCGGTGCTAGCGGGATCGAGCACAGATACGCAGTATTTT. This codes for CAISPVLAGSSTDTQYF.